This record covers a single T cell receptor beta chain. These data are taken from a study of cytomegalovirus exposure and HLA in healthy donors. CDR1 and CDR2 from the germline V gene are MNHNS and SASEGT. The CDR3 sequence is 19 residues long. V was pared by 1 base and J by 0 bases, with 10 bases of the junction left unmatched. With 60 Vbeta and 13 Jbeta primers, the PCR was carried out. As originally analysed: An analysis performed later counted about 80 million unique TCR beta chains (around 9.9 million of them shared). The repertoire was sequenced with immunoSEQ multiplex PCR; TCRdb's copy has only in-frame clones and lacks some. V and J calls and clone size are those listed in that table; D and trimming were worked out from the DNA. The sample's table shows roughly 120,000 clones.

The sequence derives from a man aged 18 to 29 in good health and CMV-seronegative. The sequenced sample consisted of PBMCs. V usage is TRBV6-1 and J usage is TRBJ2-3; 10 nucleotides agree with TRBD1. The CDR3 DNA sequence: TGTGCCAGCAGTGAAGGCCCGGGACAGGGGCTTCCTAGCACAGATACGCAGTATTTT. This translates into CASSEGPGQGLPSTDTQYF.